This TCR beta chain was found in a study of blood T cell repertoires in COVID-19. With 5 bases removed from V and 0 bases from J, the gap between germline ends came to 18 bases. Germline V CDR1 and CDR2: SGHRS, YFSETQ. The CDR3 extends over 16 amino acids. Assay: immunoSEQ multiplex PCR; the TCRdb copy retains only in-frame clones and omits some. The sample lists fewer than 70,000 clones, around 88% seen once, with more than 15% in the top ten. This chain connects TRBV5-1 to TRBJ2-7; possibly TRBD1 for D (6 bases). Sequencing was done on a sample of peripheral blood. The receptor comes from a middle-aged man with COVID-19, enrolled during active disease. The chain's CDR3 is CASSDGTSQISYEQYF. The CDR3, as DNA: TGCGCCAGCAGTGACGGGACATCCCAAATCTCCTACGAGCAGTACTTC.